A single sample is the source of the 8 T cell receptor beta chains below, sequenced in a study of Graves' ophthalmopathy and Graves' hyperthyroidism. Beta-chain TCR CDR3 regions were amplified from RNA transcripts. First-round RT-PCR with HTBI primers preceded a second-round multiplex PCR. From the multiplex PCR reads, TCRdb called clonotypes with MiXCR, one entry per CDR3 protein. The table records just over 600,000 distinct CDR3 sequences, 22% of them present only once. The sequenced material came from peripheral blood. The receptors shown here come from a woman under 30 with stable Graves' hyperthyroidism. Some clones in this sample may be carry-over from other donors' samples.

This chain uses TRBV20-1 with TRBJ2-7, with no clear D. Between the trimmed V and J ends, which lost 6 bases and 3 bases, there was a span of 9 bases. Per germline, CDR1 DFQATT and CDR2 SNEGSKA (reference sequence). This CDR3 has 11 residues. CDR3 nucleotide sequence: TGCAGTGCCCCCGGCGACTACGAGCAGTACTTC. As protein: CSAPGDYEQYF.

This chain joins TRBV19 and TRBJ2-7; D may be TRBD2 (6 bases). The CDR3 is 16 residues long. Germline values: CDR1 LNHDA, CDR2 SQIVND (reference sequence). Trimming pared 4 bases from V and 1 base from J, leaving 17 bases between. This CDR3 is CASSKGGADESYEQYF. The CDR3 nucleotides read TGTGCCAGTAGTAAGGGAGGAGCGGATGAATCCTACGAGCAGTACTTC.

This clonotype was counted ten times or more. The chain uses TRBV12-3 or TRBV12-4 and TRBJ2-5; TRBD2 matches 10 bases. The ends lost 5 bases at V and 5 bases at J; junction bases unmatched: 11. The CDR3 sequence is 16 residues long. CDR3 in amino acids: CASSLDSGRAAETQYF. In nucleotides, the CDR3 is TGTGCCAGCAGTCTCGACAGCGGGAGGGCCGCTGAGACCCAGTACTTC.

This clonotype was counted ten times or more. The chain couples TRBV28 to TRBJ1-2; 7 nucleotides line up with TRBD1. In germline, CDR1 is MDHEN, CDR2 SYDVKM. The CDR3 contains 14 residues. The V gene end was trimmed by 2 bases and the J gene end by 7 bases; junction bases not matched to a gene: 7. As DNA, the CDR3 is TGTGCCAGCAGTTTAACCGACAGGGCACCTGGCTACACCTTC. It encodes CASSLTDRAPGYTF.

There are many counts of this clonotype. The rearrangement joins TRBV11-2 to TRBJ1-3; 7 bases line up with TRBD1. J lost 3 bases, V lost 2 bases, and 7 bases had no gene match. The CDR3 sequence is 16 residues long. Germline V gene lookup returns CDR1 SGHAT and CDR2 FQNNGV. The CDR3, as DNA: TGTGCCAGCAGCTTACCCCGGACAGGCGGTGGAAACACCATATATTTT. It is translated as CASSLPRTGGGNTIYF. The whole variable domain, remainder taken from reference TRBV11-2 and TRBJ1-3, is EAGVAQSPRYKIIEKRQSVAFWCNPISGHATLYWYQQILGQGPKLLIQFQNNGVVDDSQLPKDRFSAERLKGVDSTLKIQPAKLEDSAVYLCASSLPRTGGGNTIYFGEGSWLTVV.

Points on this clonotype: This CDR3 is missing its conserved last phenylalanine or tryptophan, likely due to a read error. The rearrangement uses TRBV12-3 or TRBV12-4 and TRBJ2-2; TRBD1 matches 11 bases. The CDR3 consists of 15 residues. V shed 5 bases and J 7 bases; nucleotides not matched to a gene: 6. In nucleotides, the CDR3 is TGTGCCAGCAGTATCGGACAGGGGGCGGACGGGGAGCTGTTTGTT. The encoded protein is CASSIGQGADGELFV.

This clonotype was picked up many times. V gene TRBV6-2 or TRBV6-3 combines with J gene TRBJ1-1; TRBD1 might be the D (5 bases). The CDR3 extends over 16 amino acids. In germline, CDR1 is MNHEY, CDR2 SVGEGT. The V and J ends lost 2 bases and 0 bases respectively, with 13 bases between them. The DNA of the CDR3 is TGTGCCAGCAGTTACGACCGGACGGACATGAACACTGAAGCTTTCTTT. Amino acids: CASSYDRTDMNTEAFF.

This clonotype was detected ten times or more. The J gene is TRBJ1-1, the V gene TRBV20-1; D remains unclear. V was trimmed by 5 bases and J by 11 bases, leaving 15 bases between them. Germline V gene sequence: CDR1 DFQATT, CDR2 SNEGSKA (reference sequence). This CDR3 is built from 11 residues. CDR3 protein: CSAPHSVGAFF. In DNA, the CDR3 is TGCAGTGCTCCTCACTCAGTAGGCGCTTTCTTT.